This T cell receptor (beta chain) was sequenced during a study of cytomegalovirus exposure and HLA in healthy donors. Notes on the study in general: CMV serostatus was the sole immune exposure data available. In the analysis, some V segments, TRBV6-2 and TRBV6-3 included, were excluded as indistinguishable.

As for this clone: The antigen remains undetermined.

Amplification used 60 Vbeta primers and 13 Jbeta primers. Sequencing used immunoSEQ multiplex PCR; TCRdb keeps in-frame clones, though not all of them. The data hold a few hundred thousand clones, with roughly four fifths observed a single time. The CDR3 consists of 15 residues. V was shortened by 2 bases and J by 1 base, with 10 bases between the two germline ends. Germline V lookup: CDR1 SGHNT, CDR2 YYREEE (reference sequence). The chain recombines TRBV5-4 with TRBJ1-5; weak D call: TRBD1 (5 bases). The sequencing sample was made of PBMCs. The TCR was taken from a woman in her sixties or seventies in good health and CMV-seropositive. CDR3 protein: CASSFGGRSNQPQHF. The CDR3 DNA reads TGTGCCAGCAGCTTCGGGGGTCGGAGCAATCAGCCCCAGCATTTT.